The 8 T cell receptor beta chains listed next were all sequenced from one sample in a study of metastatic and nonmetastatic thyroid tumors. Among the patients, none had received any treatment before thyroid surgery. With MiXCR, TCRdb reprocessed the PCR reads. The sample records tens of thousands of clones, more than 10% being singletons. Sequencing was performed on blood. These TCRs come from a male donor with papillary thyroid cancer or a benign thyroid nodule (not recorded which). Some clones in this sample may be carry-over from other donors' samples.

The chain uses TRBV6-1 and TRBJ1-6, with D possibly being TRBD1 (5 bases). Between the trimmed V and J ends, which lost 4 bases and 7 bases, there was a span of 11 bases. The CDR3 spans 14 residues. Germline CDR1 MNHNS, CDR2 SASEGT. Here the CDR3 DNA reads TGTGCCAGCAGTGGAGATGCAGGGAATTCACCCCTCCACTTT. It specifies CASSGDAGNSPLHF.

This clone was observed many times. The chain carries TRBV4-1 and TRBJ2-7, with TRBD1 matching 7 bases. The CDR3 sequence is 15 residues long. The ends lost 1 base at V and 3 bases at J; junction bases unmatched: 6. Germline V gene lookup returns CDR1 MGHRA and CDR2 YSYEKL. The CDR3 nucleotides read TGCGCCAGCAGCCAAGCCCCGGGACAGAACTACGAGCAGTACTTC. Translation gives CASSQAPGQNYEQYF.

At least ten counts were recorded for this clone. The genes are TRBV5-6 and TRBJ2-1, with 7 bases identical to TRBD2. This CDR3 is 15 amino acids long. With V trimmed by 0 bases and J by 2 bases, 2 bases remained unmatched. Germline CDR1 is SGHDT and CDR2 is YYEEEE. CDR3 in amino acids: CASSLGGGAYNEQFF. CDR3 DNA sequence: TGTGCCAGCAGCTTGGGGGGGGGAGCCTACAATGAGCAGTTCTTC. Combining the CDR3 with reference TRBV5-6 and TRBJ2-1 gives the whole variable domain DAGVTQSPTHLIKTRGQQVTLRCSPKSGHDTVSWYQQALGQGPQFIFQYYEEEERQRGNFPDRFSGHQFPNYSSELNVNALLLGDSALYLCASSLGGGAYNEQFFGPGTRLTVL.

This clone was seen ten or more times. Other DNA variants within this sample encode the same CDR3. The chain couples TRBV28 to TRBJ2-4, with a possible D match to TRBD2 (5 bases). Germline CDR1 MDHEN, CDR2 SYDVKM. Between the trimmed V and J ends, which lost 3 bases and 9 bases, there was a span of 15 bases. This CDR3 region has 14 residues. The CDR3 DNA is TGTGCCAGCAGTTTCGCCCCCGGGGTCGGCATTCAGTACTTC. It specifies CASSFAPGVGIQYF.

This clone was counted at least ten times. The rearrangement uses TRBV7-8 and TRBJ2-1; the D gene could be TRBD1 or TRBD2 (6 bases each). Trimming removed 5 bases from V and 2 bases from J, with 16 bases in between. The CDR3 has 16 residues. Germline V gene data show CDR1 as SGHVS and CDR2 as FQNEAQ. CDR3: CASSAPAGHPYNEQFF. In DNA form, the CDR3 reads TGTGCCAGCAGCGCCCCCGCGGGACATCCCTACAATGAGCAGTTCTTC.

This clone was observed at least ten times. The chain recombines TRBV5-6 with TRBJ2-1; perhaps TRBD1 as D (6 bases). Germline V gene sequence: CDR1 SGHDT, CDR2 YYEEEE. The CDR3 is made up of 12 amino acids. The V and J ends lost 2 bases and 8 bases respectively, with 8 bases between them. The CDR3 DNA sequence: TGTGCCAGCAGCTTACAGGGCGATGAGCAGTTCTTC. Its translation: CASSLQGDEQFF.

The genes are TRBV7-2 and TRBJ1-5; 7 bases are a match to TRBD1. J gave up 4 bases and V 5 bases, and 5 bases lay outside the gene matches. The CDR3 loop spans 14 amino acids. Looked up from germline, CDR1 is SGHTA and CDR2 is FQGNSA. The CDR3 DNA follows: TGTGCCAGCAGCAGGGGACAGCAAAATCAGCCCCAGCATTTT. Its protein product is CASSRGQQNQPQHF.

The chain joins TRBV7-6 to TRBJ2-7; D uncertain. Germline lookup yields CDR1 SGHVS and CDR2 FNYEAQ. This CDR3 comprises 13 residues. Trimming took off 5 bases at V and 1 base at J, with 9 bases between the two ends. The CDR3 sequence is CASSPLASYEQYF. The CDR3 DNA follows: TGTGCCAGCAGCCCACTGGCGTCCTACGAGCAGTACTTC.